The following is a T cell receptor (beta chain) sequence with its context. The sample belongs to a study of OX40 agonist ivuxolimab in advanced cancers. Sequenced by immunoSEQ multiplex PCR; TCRdb stores in-frame clones only, minus some. The sample lists about 30,000 clones; 80% to 85% were seen once. CDR3 size: 16 residues. The germline V gene has CDR1 SNHLY and CDR2 FYNNEI. V was clipped by 7 bases and J by 3 bases; unmatched bases: 6. The sequence came from an adult with an advanced solid tumor such as melanoma, head and neck, liver or kidney cancer. Sequences were derived from CD4+ or CD8+ T cells sorted from blood, sampled in a trial of the OX40 agonist ivuxolimab. The chain uses TRBV2 and TRBJ2-7; 16 nucleotides match TRBD2. The CDR3 is CASIGTSGRAVYEQYF. In nucleotides, the CDR3 is TGTGCCAGCATCGGGACTAGCGGGAGGGCTGTCTACGAGCAGTACTTC.